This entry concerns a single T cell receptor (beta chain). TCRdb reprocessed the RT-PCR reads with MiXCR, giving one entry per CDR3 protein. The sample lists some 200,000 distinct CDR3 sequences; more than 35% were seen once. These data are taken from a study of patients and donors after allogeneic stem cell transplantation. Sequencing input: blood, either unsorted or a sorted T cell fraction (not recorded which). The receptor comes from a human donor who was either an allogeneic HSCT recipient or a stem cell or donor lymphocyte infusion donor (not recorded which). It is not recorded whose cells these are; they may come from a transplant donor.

The CDR3 region has the DNA TGTGCCAGCAGCACCGGTTACGAGCAGTACTTC. This encodes CASSTGYEQYF. The chain recombines TRBV5-6 with TRBJ2-7; D not resolved. V shed 4 bases and J shed 4 bases, with 6 bases lying between them. Looked up from germline, CDR1 is SGHDT and CDR2 is YYEEEE. The CDR3 has 11 amino acids.